This T cell receptor beta chain was sequenced in a study of radiotherapy plus CTLA-4 blockade in lung cancer. For this clone: Its antigen is unknown.

Study-level findings and limits: In blood, tumor-derived TCR clones expanded after radiotherapy plus ipilimumab. How blood T cell clones changed early, along with interferon-beta, reportedly forecast response best.

Germline CDR1 is LNHNV and CDR2 is YYDKDF (reference sequence). The V and J ends lost 3 bases and 0 bases respectively, with 11 bases between them. This CDR3 has 15 residues. The method was immunoSEQ multiplex PCR; TCRdb's version includes in-frame clones alone and lacks a portion of them. The table shows some 50,000 clones, with roughly 81% occurring only once. The source of this sequence is a human donor with non-small cell lung cancer whose response to radiotherapy plus ipilimumab could not be evaluated. Specimen: peripheral blood, collected from a patient treated with radiotherapy plus ipilimumab. This rearrangement joins TRBV15 to TRBJ1-1; D perhaps matches TRBD1 (5 bases). The CDR3, as DNA: TGTGCCACCAGCAGGACCACAGGATTGAACACTGAAGCTTTCTTT. It codes for CATSRTTGLNTEAFF.